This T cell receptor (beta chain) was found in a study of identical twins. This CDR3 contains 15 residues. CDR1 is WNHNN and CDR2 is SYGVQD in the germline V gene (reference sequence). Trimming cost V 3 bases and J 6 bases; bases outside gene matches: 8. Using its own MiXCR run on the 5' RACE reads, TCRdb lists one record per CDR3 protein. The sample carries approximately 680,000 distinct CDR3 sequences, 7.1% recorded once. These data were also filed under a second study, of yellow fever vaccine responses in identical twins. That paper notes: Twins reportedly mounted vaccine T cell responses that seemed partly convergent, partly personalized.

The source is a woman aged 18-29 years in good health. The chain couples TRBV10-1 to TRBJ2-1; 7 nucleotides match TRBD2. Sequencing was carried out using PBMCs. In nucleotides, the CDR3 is TGCGCCAGCAGTGACACTTCTAGCGGAGCCAATGAGCAGTTCTTC. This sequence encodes CASSDTSSGANEQFF.